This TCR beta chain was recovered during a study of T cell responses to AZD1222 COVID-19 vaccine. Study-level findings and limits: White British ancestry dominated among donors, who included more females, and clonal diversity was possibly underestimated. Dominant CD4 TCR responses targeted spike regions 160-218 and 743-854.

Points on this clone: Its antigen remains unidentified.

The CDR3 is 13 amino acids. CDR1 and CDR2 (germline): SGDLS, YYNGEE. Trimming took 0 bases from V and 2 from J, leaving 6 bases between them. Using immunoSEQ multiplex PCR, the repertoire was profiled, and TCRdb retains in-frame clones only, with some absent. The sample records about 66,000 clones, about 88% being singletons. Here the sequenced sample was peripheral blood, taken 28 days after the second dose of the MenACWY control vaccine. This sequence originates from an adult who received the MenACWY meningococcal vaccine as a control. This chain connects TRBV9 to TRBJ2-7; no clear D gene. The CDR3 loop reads CASSVGVAYEQYF. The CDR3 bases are TGTGCCAGCAGCGTAGGGGTCGCCTACGAGCAGTACTTC.